This T cell receptor beta chain emerged from a study of shared clonotypes between healthy human individuals (dated by TCRdb to 2020 to 2021). About the investigation overall: Three men and a couple of women, aged 18 to 49 years, made up the cohort. The study deeply sequenced blood TCR repertoires of five healthy adults to estimate repertoire size and the extent of clonotype sharing between individuals. Per donor, three plates each were used for CD4 naive and CD4 memory, two for CD8 naive, and one for CD8 memory. Between about 0.94 and 8.9 billion PBMCs per donor were obtained by leukapheresis. To increase sequencing depth and limit assay-specific biases, different laboratories used diverse techniques to prepare libraries and sequence TCR repertoires.

At least ten counts were recorded for this clone. Its antigen target is currently unknown. No base qualities exist here, and no much larger clone lies one base off it. Broader findings and caveats from the paper: The small number of donors limited the genetic and exposure-history diversity represented. Sampling was limited to blood, and TCR repertoires in tissue likely differ from TCR repertoires in blood. Even with the large sequencing depth, rarefaction of the sorted-subset datasets indicated that sequencing was incomplete. When a few donors were compared, the shared fraction of clonotypes was 5% to 6.5% for naive CD4, about 4% for naive CD8, 2.3% for memory CD4, and about 0.36% for memory CD8. Naive subsets generally had larger estimated clonotype richness than memory subsets. Clonotypes shared by all four sorted-subset donors showed higher generation probabilities than non-shared clonotypes. Pairwise subsampling indicated that sequencing depth was expected to affect the degree of clonotype sharing among donors.

Using the deep immunoSEQ assay, multiplex PCR amplified TCR CDR3 regions from genomic DNA. Genomic DNA extracted from each cell subset was distributed evenly over all wells of several immunoSEQ 96-well plates, and each plate served as one replicate. Each replicate PCR for sorted subsets received about 200 ng genomic DNA, equal to about 30,000 T cell genomes. Purified libraries were measured with a Qubit 3.0 fluorometer, size-checked on a Bioanalyzer 2100, and measured again with the KAPA Library Quantification kit. Every immunoSEQ 96-well plate was sequenced on a dedicated single-read 150-cycle Illumina NextSeq 550 flow cell. Per the source publication's procedure: Because the immunoSEQ output included only junctional sequences and no quality scores, the filtering could not be the same as the filtering used for full-length reads. To assign V/J genes and CDR3, sequences were annotated against IMGT germline references using PyIR, a Python wrapper for IgBLAST v1.9. Reads were removed for weak V/J assignments (E-value above 1e-6), missing CDR3, stop codons, out-of-frame junctions, or ambiguous translated residues. V3J clonotypes were defined as sequences sharing the same inferred V gene, J gene, and CDR3 amino acid sequence. To compute the percentage overlap between repertoires, the number of shared unique clonotypes was divided by the size of the smaller repertoire. RTK rarefaction, the Chao1 estimator, and Recon v2.1 estimates of unobserved clonotypes were used to assess repertoire richness. Generation probabilities were computed with OLGA for all TCRbeta clonotypes obtained by the gDNA method from several donors. TCRdb mirrors the immuneACCESS table, restricted to in-frame sequences. Some clones are absent from its copies; in checked studies, under half trace to an unresolved V gene, and the reason for the others is unknown. V, J and clone size reflect that table, while D and trimming were determined from the DNA. Present in this sample are fewer than 850,000 clones, about nine tenths of which were seen just once. 34% of the sample is held by the ten biggest clonotypes.

The donors were healthy, HIV-negative adults who had no recently reported acute infections or vaccinations. Every donor was a Caucasian adult residing in Nashville, Tennessee, USA. CD8 memory samples were composed of magnetically selected CD45RO+ cells combined with CCR7-negative CD45RA+ effector memory (TemRA) cells. After blood collection by leukapheresis, PBMCs were isolated using Ficoll-Histopaque density gradient centrifugation and then cryopreserved in the vapor phase of liquid nitrogen. Analytical flow cytometry was used to check the purity and quantity of each magnetically sorted T cell population. Genomic DNA was isolated from each sorted fraction and quantified by UV absorbance on a Nanodrop 2000c. Relative to germline, V is 1 base shorter and J is 2 bases shorter, with 10 bases between their ends. Taken from cysteine to phenylalanine, the CDR3 has 16 residues. Just the 48-base CDR3 DNA is kept, in frame starting at base 1. CDR1 SGDLS and CDR2 YYNGEE are derived from the germline V gene.

The chain couples TRBV9 to TRBJ2-6, with the D gene too uncertain to name. The receptor was isolated from a man between 18 and 29 years old in good health. Some clones in this sample may be carry-over from other donors' samples. The sample comprised memory CD8+ T cells from PBMCs. What the cell subset or site label conveys for this sample: CD45RO+ cells pooled with CCR7-negative TemRA cells. In nucleotide form, the sequence is TGTGCCAGCAGCGTATCTGGTTCGCCTGGGGCCAACGTCCTGACTTTC. It specifies CASSVSGSPGANVLTF.